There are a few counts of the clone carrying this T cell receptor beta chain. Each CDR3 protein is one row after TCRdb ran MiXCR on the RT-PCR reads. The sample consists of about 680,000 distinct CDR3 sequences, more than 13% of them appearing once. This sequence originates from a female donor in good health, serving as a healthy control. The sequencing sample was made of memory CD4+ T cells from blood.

For the CDR3, the DNA is TGCAGTGCCCCTGGTCCCGGGGAGCTGTTTTTT. It translates to CSAPGPGELFF. The genes are TRBV20-1 and TRBJ2-2; D is ambiguous. Per the germline V gene, CDR1 is DFQATT and CDR2 is SNEGSKA (reference sequence). This CDR3 is 11 amino acids long. Trimming pared 6 bases from V and 6 bases from J, leaving 8 bases between.